The 19 T cell receptor beta chains below all came from one sample that was sequenced in a study of yellow fever vaccine responses in identical twins. TCRdb re-analysed the RT-PCR reads in MiXCR, keeping a single row per CDR3 protein. The sample includes about 23,000 distinct CDR3 sequences, over 70% of them seen just once. This material consisted of T cells from blood (PBMCs), unsorted or a sorted subset (not recorded which), taken before or after yellow fever vaccination (not recorded which). The receptors derive from a woman between 18 and 29 years old who received the yellow fever vaccine.

The rearrangement uses TRBV2 and TRBJ2-3; possible D gene TRBD1, 5 bases. The germline CDR1 and CDR2 sequences are SNHLY and FYNNEI. V gave up 3 bases and J gave up 5 bases, with 9 bases separating them. CDR3 length: 13 residues. Here the CDR3 DNA reads TGTGCCAGCAGTGACGATAGGGGAGATACGCAGTATTTT. Its protein product is CASSDDRGDTQYF.

The V gene is TRBV2, the J gene TRBJ2-1; 7 nucleotides agree with TRBD2. With 8 bases clipped from V and 1 base from J, the junction kept 5 bases outside the gene matches. Germline V gene lookup returns CDR1 SNHLY and CDR2 FYNNEI. This CDR3 comprises 14 residues. The CDR3 region is CASGRAMSYNEQFF. CDR3 nucleotide sequence: TGTGCCAGCGGGAGGGCCATGTCCTACAATGAGCAGTTCTTC. The variable domain in full, with the rest retrieved from reference TRBV2 and TRBJ2-1, is EPEVTQTPSHQVTQMGQEVILRCVPISNHLYFYWYRQILGQKVEFLVSFYNNEISEKSEIFDDQFSVERPDGSNFTLKIRSTKLEDSAMYFCASGRAMSYNEQFFGPGTRLTVL.

The V gene is TRBV2, the J gene TRBJ2-3; D is unclear. Trimming took 0 bases from V and 4 from J, leaving 8 bases between them. CDR3 length: 14 amino acids. Germline V gene lookup returns CDR1 SNHLY and CDR2 FYNNEI. The CDR3 nucleotides are TGTGCCAGCAGTGAAGCGACTCACCCAGATACGCAGTATTTT. Protein sequence: CASSEATHPDTQYF.

In this sample, this clonotype turned up once. The genes are TRBV7-3 and TRBJ2-3; unclear D gene. V lost 1 base to trimming and J lost 2 bases, with 10 bases between them. Per the germline V gene, CDR1 is SGHTA and CDR2 is FQGTGA. The CDR3 is made up of 15 amino acids. The CDR3 loop is CASSLIVRHTDTQYF. For the CDR3, the DNA is TGTGCCAGCAGCTTAATTGTGAGGCACACAGATACGCAGTATTTT.

This clonotype was counted a single time. The chain carries TRBV11-3 and TRBJ1-1, with 8 bases that match TRBD1. Per the germline V gene, CDR1 is SGHNT and CDR2 is YENEEA. V shed 3 bases, J shed 2 bases, and the junction held 5 bases outside the gene matches. The CDR3 spans 15 residues. The CDR3 is CASSFLGQGNTEAFF. CDR3 coding DNA: TGTGCCAGCAGCTTCCTCGGACAGGGAAACACTGAAGCTTTCTTT.

V usage is TRBV12-3 or TRBV12-4 and J usage is TRBJ2-2, with 9 bases identical to TRBD2. Trimming cost V 5 bases and J 6 bases; bases outside gene matches: 10. The CDR3 runs to 16 residues. The chain's CDR3 is CASSPRREGVSGELFF. The CDR3 DNA sequence: TGTGCCAGCAGTCCAAGGCGGGAGGGAGTTTCCGGGGAGCTGTTTTTT.

The sample holds a few counts of this clonotype. The chain couples TRBV28 to TRBJ1-6; 9 nucleotides align to TRBD1. Trimming cost V 6 bases and J 5 bases; bases outside gene matches: 5. In germline, CDR1 is MDHEN, CDR2 SYDVKM. The CDR3 length is 15 residues. The CDR3 loop is CASSAGTGNNSPLHF. DNA of the CDR3: TGTGCCAGCAGCGCTGGGACAGGGAATAATTCACCCCTCCACTTT.

The J gene is TRBJ2-7, the V gene TRBV11-3; D is undetermined. V dropped 0 bases and J dropped 2 bases, with 11 bases sitting between them. Germline lookup yields CDR1 SGHNT and CDR2 YENEEA. The CDR3 has 15 amino acids. CDR3 amino acids: CASSLDLGRAYEQYV. The CDR3, as DNA: TGTGCCAGCAGCTTAGATCTCGGCAGAGCCTACGAGCAGTACGTC.

The chain combines TRBV25-1 with TRBJ1-4, with 7 bases identical to TRBD1. Germline V gene lookup returns CDR1 MGHDK and CDR2 SYGVNS. CDR3 length equals 18 residues. V shed 1 base, J shed 0 bases, and the junction held 8 bases outside the gene matches. DNA for the CDR3: TGTGCCAGCAGTGAATCCGTTCGGACAGGACCAACTAATGAAAAACTGTTTTTT. Translating gives CASSESVRTGPTNEKLFF.

The chain is built from TRBV3-1 and TRBJ2-1; 7 nucleotides align to TRBD1. V gave up 4 bases and J gave up 2 bases; unmatched junction bases: 8. The germline gives CDR1 LGHDT, CDR2 YNNKEL (reference sequence). The CDR3 length is 16 residues. CDR3: CASSRYRGDAYNEQFF. The CDR3 coding sequence is TGTGCCAGCAGCCGCTACAGGGGCGACGCCTACAATGAGCAGTTCTTC.

This chain joins TRBV4-1 and TRBJ2-1; 7 positions agree with TRBD1. CDR1 MGHRA and CDR2 YSYEKL come from the germline V gene. The CDR3 runs 15 residues. With V trimmed by 3 bases and J by 5 bases, 7 bases remained unmatched. Here the CDR3 DNA reads TGCGCCAGCAGCCAGGGGACAGCGGATAACAATGAGCAGTTCTTC. The encoded protein is CASSQGTADNNEQFF.

The chain carries TRBV2 and TRBJ2-2, with D possibly matching TRBD2 (5 bases). The ends were cut back, 2 bases at V and 6 bases at J, with 10 bases in the middle. The CDR3 spans 14 residues. Germline-derived CDR1 and CDR2 are SNHLY and FYNNEI. CDR3 sequence reads: CASSESGFAGELFF. The CDR3 DNA follows: TGTGCCAGCAGTGAATCGGGGTTTGCCGGGGAGCTGTTTTTT.

This chain joins TRBV24-1 and TRBJ2-1; TRBD2 matches at 14 bases. Germline assignment: CDR1 KGHDR and CDR2 SFDVKD. The CDR3 extends over 17 amino acids. With V trimmed by 3 bases and J by 3 bases, 3 bases remained unmatched. CDR3 in DNA: TGTGCCACCAGTGATCCGGGACTAGCGGGAGACTACAATGAGCAGTTCTTC. Amino acid sequence: CATSDPGLAGDYNEQFF.

This clonotype has more than one count but fewer than ten. The rearrangement links TRBV11-3 to TRBJ2-7, with TRBD1 identical over 10 bases. Germline V gene data show CDR1 as SGHNT and CDR2 as YENEEA. With 4 bases clipped from V and 4 bases from J, the junction kept 4 bases outside the gene matches. CDR3 size: 14 residues. CDR3 nucleotide sequence: TGTGCCAGCAGCTCCCGGGACAGGGGTTACGAGCAGTACGTC. Protein sequence: CASSSRDRGYEQYV.

The CDR3 bases are TGTGCCAGCAGCTTAGACCCGGGACTGGGGGAGCTAGACGTC. It translates to CASSLDPGLGELDV. The rearrangement uses TRBV11-1 and TRBJ2-7, with D perhaps matching TRBD2 (6 bases). Per germline, CDR1 SGHAT and CDR2 FQDESV (reference sequence). The CDR3 has 14 amino acids.

The rearrangement links TRBV29-1 to TRBJ1-1, with D perhaps matching TRBD1 (6 bases). This CDR3 region has 14 residues. The V gene's germline CDR1 is SQVTM and CDR2 ANQGSEA. The germline V and J ends were trimmed by 4 bases and 7 bases, with 19 bases remaining between them. CDR3 DNA: TGCAGCGTTGTGTCTTCAGGGGTGGCCCTTGAAGCTTTCTTT. This codes for CSVVSSGVALEAFF.

The V call is TRBV6-1, the J call TRBJ1-4; D is ambiguous. The CDR3 is 15 amino acids. Trimming shortened V by 6 bases and J by 3 bases, and 14 bases separated the two germline ends. The germline CDR1 and CDR2 sequences are MNHNS and SASEGT. CDR3 protein: CASSPRDNANEKLFF. The CDR3 nucleotides read TGTGCCAGCAGCCCCCGCGACAACGCTAATGAAAAACTGTTTTTT.

The chain recombines TRBV15 with TRBJ1-1, with D possibly matching TRBD1 (6 bases). The germline V and J ends were trimmed by 2 bases and 0 bases, with 10 bases remaining between them. The CDR3 spans 15 residues. Germline loops: CDR1 LNHNV, CDR2 YYDKDF (reference sequence). The CDR3 is CATSRQGTLNTEAFF. The DNA for the CDR3 is TGTGCCACCAGCAGACAGGGGACCTTGAACACTGAAGCTTTCTTT.

CDR3 nucleotides: TGTGCCAGCAGCAAAGGGACTAGCGGGAACACCGGGGAGCTGTTTTTT. Translating it yields CASSKGTSGNTGELFF. The chain employs TRBV21-1 and TRBJ2-2; TRBD2, the D gene given by the table, was not confirmed from the DNA. TRBV21-1 is reported as a pseudogene. This CDR3 region has 16 residues.